This entry lists 4 T cell receptor beta chains sequenced from one sample in a study of CXCR3-negative and CXCR3-positive naive CD8 T cells. Study-level results: A higher hydrophobicity marked the TRB CDR3s of CXCR3-positive naive cells versus CXCR3-negative naive cells.

Preparation of TRB cDNA libraries relied on 5' RACE carrying UMI labels. TCRdb reanalyzed the 5' RACE reads, giving one entry per CDR3 protein sequence and no DNA. This listing includes roughly 120,000 distinct CDR3 sequences. These receptors' antigens are unknown. The source material was naive CXCR3+ CD8+ T cells from blood. As for subset: CD45RO-CCR7+CD27+CD95- naive CD8+ T cells expressing CXCR3 (TNR3+). The receptors here all came from a human donor in good health. Some clones in this sample may be carry-over from other donors' samples.

This chain uses TRBV5-6 with TRBJ1-5. CDR1 is SGHDT, CDR2 YYEEEE, per germline. This CDR3 has 14 residues. CDR3 residues: CASSLGSSNQPQHF.

The J gene is TRBJ2-7, the V gene TRBV7-9; there is no DNA to check the TCRdb D call of TRBD1. Germline V gives CDR1 SEHNR, CDR2 FQNEAQ (reference sequence). This CDR3 contains 14 residues. The chain's CDR3 is CASSSWDSPNVQYF. Full variable domain (missing parts from reference TRBV7-9 and TRBJ2-7): DTGVSQNPRHKITKRGQNVTFRCDPISEHNRLYWYRQTLGQGPEFLTYFQNEAQLEKSRLLSDRFSAERPKGSFSTLEIQRTEQGDSAMYLCASSSWDSPNVQYFGPGTRLTVT.

The CDR3 protein is CASSNRGGNEQFF. This chain joins TRBV13 and TRBJ2-1; lacking DNA, the TRBD1 call made by TCRdb goes unchecked. CDR1 and CDR2 from the germline V gene are PRHDT and FYEKMQ (reference sequence). The CDR3 runs 13 residues.

The rearrangement joins TRBV7-2 to TRBJ1-2; TCRdb's D call of TRBD1 is untestable without DNA. Germline CDR1 and CDR2: SGHTA and FQGNSA. This CDR3 region has 12 residues. The CDR3 is CASSMGGYGYTF.